Below are 10 T cell receptor beta chains sequenced from a single sample in a study of breast tumors, draining lymph nodes, adjacent tissues. The lymph nodes were axillary draining lymph nodes from breast cancer patients. TCRdb ran MiXCR on the multiplex PCR reads and lists one entry per CDR3 protein. The sample carries around 150,000 distinct CDR3 sequences, less than 35% recorded once. What was sequenced was axillary lymph node tissue. Source of these receptors: a female donor with breast cancer. Some clones in this sample may be carry-over from other donors' samples.

This clonotype came up many times. This chain links TRBV3-1 with TRBJ2-7, with TRBD1 identical over 9 bases. Germline values: CDR1 LGHDT, CDR2 YNNKEL (reference sequence). V trimming: 4 bases; J trimming: 2 bases; junction bases outside the gene matches: 0. This CDR3 is 13 amino acids long. CDR3 in DNA: TGTGCCAGCAGCCGGGACAGGGCCTACGAGCAGTACTTC. Protein sequence: CASSRDRAYEQYF.

This clonotype has at least ten counts. The chain combines TRBV7-6 with TRBJ1-2, with D tentatively TRBD1 (5 bases). Trimming stripped 3 bases from V and 6 bases from J, with 11 bases between. The length of the CDR3 is 13 residues. Germline V gene lookup returns CDR1 SGHVS and CDR2 FNYEAQ. The CDR3 reads CASSLSGIDGYTF. The CDR3 region has the DNA TGTGCCAGCAGCTTGTCAGGGATCGATGGCTACACCTTC. The full variable domain, in which reference TRBV7-6 and TRBJ1-2 provide the parts outside the CDR3, is GAGVSQSPRYKVTKRGQDVALRCDPISGHVSLYWYRQALGQGPEFLTYFNYEAQQDKSGLPNDRFSAERPEGSISTLTIQRTEQRDSAMYRCASSLSGIDGYTFGSGTRLTVV.

The rearrangement joins TRBV5-5 to TRBJ1-1, with 10 bases matching TRBD1. The junction had 3 bases not matched to a gene; V was cut back by 6 bases and J by 1 base. Germline V lookup: CDR1 SGHKS, CDR2 YYEKEE (reference sequence). This CDR3 spans 14 amino acids. CDR3 in amino acids: CASTRDRGNTEAFF. The DNA of the CDR3 is TGTGCCAGCACCCGGGACAGGGGGAACACTGAAGCTTTCTTT. Supplemented by reference TRBV5-5 and TRBJ1-1, the full variable domain reads DAGVTQSPTHLIKTRGQQVTLRCSPISGHKSVSWYQQVLGQGPQFIFQYYEKEERGRGNFPDRFSARQFPNYSSELNVNALLLGDSALYLCASTRDRGNTEAFFGQGTRLTVV.

This clonotype was detected many times. The chain links TRBV18 to TRBJ2-5; possibly TRBD2 for D (6 bases). Germline assignment: CDR1 KGHSH and CDR2 LQKENI. V gave up 5 bases and J gave up 3 bases, with 16 bases separating them. The CDR3 spans 15 residues. The CDR3, as DNA: TGTGCCAGCTCAGTCTACCGGGACTTCAAAGAGACCCAGTACTTC. It encodes CASSVYRDFKETQYF.

The table lists this clonotype with many counts. V gene TRBV30 combines with J gene TRBJ1-2; D not resolved. The CDR3 runs to 13 residues. Germline-derived CDR1 and CDR2 are GTSNPN and SVGIG (reference sequence). V was cut by 3 bases and J by 4 bases, with 12 bases left in between. The CDR3 sequence: CAWRGLQSYGYTF. In nucleotides, the CDR3 is TGTGCCTGGAGGGGTCTTCAGAGCTATGGCTACACCTTC.

This clonotype is judged medium-sized. This chain joins TRBV20-1 and TRBJ1-6, with a possible D match to TRBD1 (5 bases). This CDR3 is 12 amino acids long. Per germline, CDR1 DFQATT and CDR2 SNEGSKA (reference sequence). V was clipped by 3 bases and J by 10 bases, with 10 bases between them. CDR3 nucleotides: TGCAGTGCTAGCCCGGGGGACTCACCCCTCCACTTT. It translates to CSASPGDSPLHF.

This clonotype has at least ten counts. The chain recombines TRBV9 with TRBJ2-3, with D possibly being TRBD2 (6 bases). Trimming stripped 0 bases from V and 0 bases from J, with 14 bases between. CDR1 and CDR2 (germline): SGDLS, YYNGEE. The CDR3 totals 17 residues. As DNA, the CDR3 is TGTGCCAGCAGCGTAGCTACGGGGGATACTAGCACAGATACGCAGTATTTT. Translated: CASSVATGDTSTDTQYF.

The chain joins TRBV2 to TRBJ2-3, with 8 positions matching TRBD2. CDR1 is SNHLY, CDR2 FYNNEI, per germline. J lost 11 bases, V lost 2 bases, and 12 bases had no gene match. The CDR3 has 15 residues. CDR3 sequence (DNA): TGTGCCAGCAGTGAAAGCGGGGGCCCCTACAATGAGCAGTATTTT. Amino acid sequence: CASSESGGPYNEQYF.

This clonotype has a count of ten or more. Here the CDR3 reads CASSAPSGGLQETQYF. CDR3 DNA: TGTGCCAGCAGCGCCCCTAGCGGGGGCCTCCAAGAGACCCAGTACTTC. The V call is TRBV7-2, the J call TRBJ2-5, with 10 bases identical to TRBD2. This CDR3 is 16 amino acids long. Germline values: CDR1 SGHTA, CDR2 FQGNSA. V gave up 5 bases and J gave up 1 base; unmatched junction bases: 7. Full variable domain (missing parts from reference TRBV7-2 and TRBJ2-5): GAGVSQSPSNKVTEKGKDVELRCDPISGHTALYWYRQSLGQGLEFLIYFQGNSAPDKSGLPSDRFSAERTGGSVSTLTIQRTQQEDSAVYLCASSAPSGGLQETQYFGPGTRLLVL.

This clonotype was seen at least ten times. The chain uses TRBV12-3 or TRBV12-4 and TRBJ2-1; 8 positions match TRBD2. The CDR3 totals 15 residues. V shed 5 bases and J 10 bases; nucleotides not matched to a gene: 13. The CDR3 sequence: CASSIRLFSGDEQFF. CDR3 nucleotides: TGTGCCAGCAGTATAAGACTTTTTAGCGGGGACGAGCAGTTCTTC.